This T cell receptor beta chain emerged from a study of blood T cells in healthy people across ages. A second roughly 6 to 11 cycle PCR used barcoded and J-beta primers. TCRdb fed the 5' RACE reads into MiXCR, producing one record per CDR3 protein. The sample shows about 640,000 distinct CDR3 sequences, about 53% of them seen only once. General observations from the study: In long-lived donors, naive CD4+ cell counts and diversity exceeded those of aged donors.

Donors each provided roughly 11 milliliters of peripheral blood. Isolating PBMCs gave at least 6.5 million of these cells per sample. Samples each had at least 5.5 micrograms of total RNA extracted. The V gene lost 5 bases and the J gene lost 0 bases, with 8 bases spanning the gap. Germline lookup yields CDR1 MDHEN and CDR2 SYDVKM. This CDR3 is 14 amino acids long. A word on this clonotype: Its specificity is unknown.

V and J are TRBV28 and TRBJ2-4; D is unresolved. Sequencing used blood. This sequence originates from a man aged 60 to 69 in good health. CDR3 in amino acids: CASSARLAKNIQYF. The CDR3 DNA reads TGTGCCAGCAGTGCTAGGTTAGCCAAAAACATTCAGTACTTC.